The rows below give T cell receptor beta chains drawn from one sample of a study of cytomegalovirus exposure and HLA in healthy donors. The assay was immunoSEQ multiplex PCR, and TCRdb's table has in-frame clones only and misses some. The sample has more than 80,000 clones; roughly 80% are singletons. The sequenced sample was PBMCs. Receptor source: a girl aged 2 to 10 in good health and CMV-seropositive. CDR3s include the opening cysteine and the closing phenylalanine or tryptophan.

v_call,j_call,cdr3_aa
TRBV18,TRBJ1-3,CASSPLEGGYTIYF
TRBV7-6,TRBJ2-7,CASSLLAGASDEQYF
TRBV6-6,TRBJ2-7,CASSYSSPAYEQYF
TRBV4-3,TRBJ2-5,CASSQLAGGAKGETQYF
TRBV19,TRBJ2-1,CASKLAGTSYNEQFF
TRBV6-1,TRBJ2-5,CASSGLAGGQETQYF
TRBV4-1,TRBJ2-3,CASSDNKRGRTDTQYF
TRBV6-5,TRBJ1-1,CASTGISTENTEAFF
TRBV4-1,TRBJ2-2,CASSQYGTGENTGELFF
TRBV4-1,TRBJ1-3,CASSQGPVRQGIKNTIYF
TRBV30,TRBJ2-3,CAWSHPAGNTDTQYF
TRBV5-1,TRBJ1-5,CASSPGGGNQPQHF
TRBV6-5,TRBJ2-4,CASSSPQREGVNIQYF
TRBV28,TRBJ1-2,CASKEHNYGYTF